This TCR beta chain is drawn from a study of blood T cell repertoires in COVID-19. About the study: Acute-phase and convalescent COVID-19 samples originated in the United States, Italy and Spain. T cells, B-cell-depleted T cells, or PBMCs provided the cDNA or gDNA that served as material.

This CDR3 contains 15 residues. V was cut by 3 bases and J by 1 base, with 11 bases left in between. Germline loops: CDR1 KGHSH, CDR2 LQKENI. This clone has only a few counts. Authors' processing steps: The authors estimated nucleated cell counts from reference gene primer amplification. Profiling relied on immunoSEQ multiplex PCR, and the TCRdb table lists in-frame clones only, not all of them. The D gene and trimming were derived from the DNA, and the V and J assignments and clone size from that table. The top ten clones hold 1.9% of a sample with about 220,000 clones, roughly nine tenths of them seen once.

Sequenced: peripheral blood. This chain links TRBV18 with TRBJ2-3; no definite D call. The receptor comes from a man aged 35 to 55 with active or convalescent COVID-19. The CDR3 bases are TGTGCCAGCTCACCCGAGTATATGCGCACAGATACGCAGTATTTT. The encoded protein is CASSPEYMRTDTQYF.